The text below deals with one TCR beta chain. Its antigen remains unidentified. Clones were sequenced by immunoSEQ multiplex PCR, and TCRdb holds only the in-frame ones, with some missing. The table shows tens of thousands of clones, with approximately 88% occurring only once. V lost 4 bases and J 4 bases, leaving 16 bases between the germline ends. Germline CDR1 SGHTA, CDR2 FQGNSA. This CDR3 has 15 amino acids. This entry belongs to a study of T cell responses to AZD1222 COVID-19 vaccine. Broader study findings: Nearly half of the spike-specific TCRs reportedly recognize variant regions that carry no mutations. Dominant at 160-218 and 743-854, vaccine-associated CD4 TCRs also spanned spike.

The sample here was peripheral blood, taken on day 0 of AZD1222 vaccination. The TCR comes from an adult in good health. This sequence joins TRBV7-2 and TRBJ1-2; no clear D gene. CDR3 sequence reads: CASSSRNLNSYGYTF. The CDR3 region has the DNA TGTGCCAGCAGCTCCAGGAACCTGAATTCCTATGGCTACACCTTC.